The clone carrying this T cell receptor beta chain was recorded only once. This sample was taken from a study of blood T cell repertoires in COVID-19. Libraries were prepared by immunoSEQ multiplex PCR; TCRdb keeps only in-frame clonotypes and omits some of them. The sample includes 300,000 to 350,000 clones, roughly 90% of them seen just once. CDR3 size: 18 residues. Germline CDR1 and CDR2: MGHDK and SYGVNS. V lost 1 base and J lost 0; bases outside the gene matches: 9. The TCR originated in a man aged 25 to 45 with COVID-19, enrolled during active disease. The sequencing input was peripheral blood. The J gene is TRBJ2-3, the V gene TRBV25-1; 8 nucleotides line up with TRBD2. CDR3 sequence (DNA): TGTGCCAGCAGTGAATGGCCGGGAGCGGGAGATAGCACAGATACGCAGTATTTT. It specifies CASSEWPGAGDSTDTQYF.